These T cell receptor beta chains were read from a single sample in a study of cytomegalovirus exposure and HLA in healthy donors. Assay: immunoSEQ multiplex PCR; the TCRdb copy retains only in-frame clones and omits some. The sample lists over 150,000 clones; about 83% were seen once. Material: PBMCs. The receptors here all came from a girl aged 5-17 years in good health and CMV-seropositive. CDR3s include the opening cysteine and the closing phenylalanine or tryptophan. Fields, in order: D gene, V gene, J gene, clone size, CDR3 protein, CDR3 DNA. A D gene is named only where the DNA matches it firmly. Clone size is shown for a subset of rows, as once, few, many or a class of expanded clone.

.	TRBV5-1	TRBJ1-6	.	CASRAAYNSPLHF	TGCGCCAGCAGAGCGGCCTATAATTCACCCCTCCACTTT
.	TRBV11-2	TRBJ1-1	.	CASSLFLQGTEAFF	TGTGCCAGCAGCTTATTCCTGCAGGGCACTGAAGCTTTCTTT
.	TRBV29-1	TRBJ2-3	.	CSAYSDTQYF	TGCAGCGCATACTCAGATACGCAGTATTTT
.	TRBV4-1	TRBJ1-1	few	CASSQRAGPQSNTEAFF	TGCGCCAGCAGCCAACGGGCAGGGCCTCAGAGTAACACTGAAGCTTTCTTT
.	TRBV4-1	TRBJ1-1	.	CASSQEGRGNTEAFF	TGCGCCAGCAGCCAAGAGGGCAGGGGGAACACTGAAGCTTTCTTT
.	TRBV7-9	TRBJ1-1	.	CASRSTANTEAFF	TGTGCCAGCAGATCGACAGCGAACACTGAAGCTTTCTTT
TRBD1	TRBV5-1	TRBJ1-2	.	CASSRLGQGAYGGYTF	TGCGCCAGCAGCAGGCTCGGACAGGGGGCGTACGGTGGCTACACCTTC
.	TRBV7-9	TRBJ2-7	.	CASSFTTGSEQYF	TGTGCCAGCAGCTTCACTACAGGGTCCGAGCAGTACTTC
.	TRBV5-5	TRBJ1-1	.	CASSLADIAGAFF	TGTGCCAGCAGCTTGGCAGACATTGCCGGAGCTTTCTTT
.	TRBV5-1	TRBJ2-7	.	CASSPEGGVAYEQYF	TGCGCCAGCAGCCCGGAGGGGGGGGTAGCCTACGAGCAGTACTTC
.	TRBV11-3	TRBJ2-5	.	CASSLVTGRETQYF	TGTGCCAGCAGCTTAGTTACAGGGCGGGAGACCCAGTACTTC
.	TRBV7-3	TRBJ1-6	.	CASSRDSSYNSPLHF	TGTGCCAGCAGTCGTGACAGCTCCTATAATTCACCCCTCCACTTT
.	TRBV5-1	TRBJ2-5	.	CASSLALGGGQETQYF	TGCGCCAGCAGCTTGGCCTTAGGGGGGGGACAAGAGACCCAGTACTTC
TRBD2	TRBV14	TRBJ2-3	once	CASSQVAGGSGRTDTQYF	TGTGCCAGCAGCCAAGTTGCGGGGGGATCAGGACGCACAGATACGCAGTATTTT